This T cell receptor (beta chain) was obtained from a study of stem cell transplantation in POMP-related autoinflammatory disease. At the level of the study: Pre-transplant patients had naive-skewed CD4+ T cells and few CD8+ T cells. Through one year post-transplant, neutrophils and platelets were 100% of graft donor origin. Study observations and caveats: Fewer unique TRB V-J gene pairings were identified in patients with PRAID. PRAID patients trended toward lower TRB diversity and higher clonality in all analyzed T-cell subsets.

The data were produced by immunoSEQ multiplex PCR, yet TCRdb's version contains in-frame clones alone and is incomplete. The sample includes thousands of clones, around 87% of them seen just once. From germline, CDR1 is LNHDA and CDR2 SQIVND (reference sequence). The CDR3 runs 15 residues. V was clipped by 5 bases and J by 0 bases, with 11 bases between them. Note on this clone: The antigen remains undetermined.

The origin of this receptor is a human patient with POMP-related autoinflammation and immune dysregulation (PRAID). Some T cells may have originated in the graft donor. This material consisted of Tregs from PBMCs, taken after stem cell transplantation. This chain uses TRBV19 with TRBJ1-5; maybe TRBD1 (5 bases). CDR3 bases: TGTGCCAGTAGTCTTACAGGCTTTAGCAATCAGCCCCAGCATTTT. The encoded protein is CASSLTGFSNQPQHF.